This T cell receptor beta chain originates from a study of blood T cell repertoires in COVID-19. Cohort 3 donors were reported recovered after two negative PCRs, clearance, or symptom resolution. Method: immunoSEQ multiplex PCR; TCRdb's copy keeps in-frame clones and lacks some. Of about 150,000 clones listed, 80% to 90% are singletons. Germline V gives CDR1 SGHNT, CDR2 YYREEE (reference sequence). The V and J ends lost 0 bases and 7 bases respectively, with 11 bases between them. The CDR3 contains 14 residues. Source material: PBMCs or T cells enriched from blood (not recorded which). V and J are TRBV5-4 and TRBJ1-3, with D perhaps TRBD1 (6 bases). The origin of this receptor is a man aged 50 to 60 who had recovered from COVID-19. The CDR3 here is CASSLEGTRNTIYF. Here the CDR3 DNA reads TGTGCCAGCAGCTTGGAAGGGACACGTAACACCATATATTTT. The full variable domain, its missing parts supplied by reference TRBV5-4 and TRBJ1-3, is ETGVTQSPTHLIKTRGQQVTLRCSSQSGHNTVSWYQQALGQGPQFIFQYYREEENGRGNFPPRFSGLQFPNYSSELNVNALELDDSALYLCASSLEGTRNTIYFGEGSWLTVV.